The T cell receptor (beta chain) described here comes from a study of regulatory T cells in long-lasting Graves disease. Assembly of TCR beta libraries relied on iRepertoire HTBI primers together with Arm-PCR of CDR3 regions. TCRdb independently ran MiXCR on the multiplex PCR reads; one entry per CDR3 protein. The sample records 530,000 or so distinct CDR3 sequences, approximately 12% being singletons. Noted time point: newly diagnosed GD, antithyroid drugs for less than 3 months. Making the TCR library involved RNA that had been extracted from PBMCs. The V end was cut by 5 bases, the J end by 3 bases, with 10 bases between. Germline lookup yields CDR1 DFQATT and CDR2 SNEGSKA (reference sequence). This CDR3 region has 12 residues. The sample was also linked to a second study, of T cells in Graves' hyperthyroidism and ophthalmopathy.

This TCR was sampled from a man aged 25-40 years with Graves disease. The starting material was peripheral blood mononuclear cells (PBMCs), obtained at new diagnosis, from a patient treated with antithyroid drugs. This chain connects TRBV20-1 to TRBJ1-2; D not resolved. The CDR3 bases are TGCAGTGCTCCCGACGGTTACTATGGCTACACCTTC. Its protein is CSAPDGYYGYTF.